The rows below give T cell receptor beta chains drawn from one sample of a study of PD-1 blockade in classical Hodgkin lymphoma. Method: immunoSEQ multiplex PCR; TCRdb's copy keeps in-frame clones and lacks some. This sample yields about 100,000 clones, of which 80% to 90% are seen a single time; around 7% belongs to the top ten. Specimen: peripheral blood mononuclear cells (PBMCs), collected before the second cycle of nivolumab. These receptors were obtained from a human donor with classical Hodgkin lymphoma. Each CDR3 is given with its conserved first and last residue. D genes are given only for firm matches.

j_gene: TRBJ1-6; d_gene: .; v_gene: TRBV18; CDR3nt: TGTGCCAGCTCACCACAGTCCATTCCTAATTCACCCCTCCACTTT; CDR3aa: CASSPQSIPNSPLHF
j_gene: TRBJ2-5; d_gene: .; v_gene: TRBV30; CDR3nt: TGTGCCTGGAGTTATACAGGGTGGAGGGGGGAGACCCAGTACTTC; CDR3aa: CAWSYTGWRGETQYF
j_gene: TRBJ2-2; d_gene: .; v_gene: TRBV27; CDR3nt: TGTGCCAGCAGTCCACGGAGGCCCGGGGAGCTGTTTTTT; CDR3aa: CASSPRRPGELFF
j_gene: TRBJ2-7; d_gene: .; v_gene: TRBV28; CDR3nt: TGTGCCAGCAAGCCCCAATGGGTCCACGAGCAGTACTTC; CDR3aa: CASKPQWVHEQYF
j_gene: TRBJ2-7; d_gene: TRBD1; v_gene: TRBV6-1; CDR3nt: TGTGCCAGCAGATTCCGGACAGGGGATATCTACGAGCAGTACTTC; CDR3aa: CASRFRTGDIYEQYF
j_gene: TRBJ1-3; d_gene: .; v_gene: TRBV30; CDR3nt: TGTGCCTGGAGCCCTTGGATGGCCCGCTCTGGAAACACCATATATTTT; CDR3aa: CAWSPWMARSGNTIYF
j_gene: TRBJ1-6; d_gene: .; v_gene: TRBV10-3; CDR3nt: TGTGCCATCAGTGAGTTACAGAGTAATTCACCCCTCCACTTT; CDR3aa: CAISELQSNSPLHF
j_gene: TRBJ2-5; d_gene: TRBD2; v_gene: TRBV7-6; CDR3nt: TGTGCCAGCAGCTTTGGGCGGGGGGTCCAAGAGACCCAGTACTTC; CDR3aa: CASSFGRGVQETQYF
j_gene: TRBJ1-1; d_gene: .; v_gene: TRBV28; CDR3nt: TGTGCCAGCAGTCTCTGGACACTCATGAACACTGAAGCTTTCTTT; CDR3aa: CASSLWTLMNTEAFF
j_gene: TRBJ1-3; d_gene: TRBD1; v_gene: TRBV30; CDR3nt: TGTGCCTGGAGTGAGGACAGGGCGACTGGAAACACCATATATTTT; CDR3aa: CAWSEDRATGNTIYF
j_gene: TRBJ2-1; d_gene: TRBD2; v_gene: TRBV7-3; CDR3nt: TGTGCCAGCAGTCCCAAGGGCCTCGGGACTAGCGGGGGGTCCTACAATGAGCAGTTCTTC; CDR3aa: CASSPKGLGTSGGSYNEQFF